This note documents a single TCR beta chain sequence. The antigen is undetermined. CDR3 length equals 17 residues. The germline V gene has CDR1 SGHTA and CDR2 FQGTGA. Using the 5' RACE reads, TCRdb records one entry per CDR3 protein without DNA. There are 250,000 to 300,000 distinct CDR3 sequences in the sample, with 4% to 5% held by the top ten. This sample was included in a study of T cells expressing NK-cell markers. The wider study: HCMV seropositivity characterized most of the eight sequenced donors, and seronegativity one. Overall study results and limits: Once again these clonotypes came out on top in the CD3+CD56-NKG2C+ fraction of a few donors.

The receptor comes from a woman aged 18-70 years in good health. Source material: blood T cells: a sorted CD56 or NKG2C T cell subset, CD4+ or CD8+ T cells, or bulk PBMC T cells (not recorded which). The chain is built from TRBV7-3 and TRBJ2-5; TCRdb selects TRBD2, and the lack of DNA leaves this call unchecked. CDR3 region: CASSLNPLAGGRETQYF.